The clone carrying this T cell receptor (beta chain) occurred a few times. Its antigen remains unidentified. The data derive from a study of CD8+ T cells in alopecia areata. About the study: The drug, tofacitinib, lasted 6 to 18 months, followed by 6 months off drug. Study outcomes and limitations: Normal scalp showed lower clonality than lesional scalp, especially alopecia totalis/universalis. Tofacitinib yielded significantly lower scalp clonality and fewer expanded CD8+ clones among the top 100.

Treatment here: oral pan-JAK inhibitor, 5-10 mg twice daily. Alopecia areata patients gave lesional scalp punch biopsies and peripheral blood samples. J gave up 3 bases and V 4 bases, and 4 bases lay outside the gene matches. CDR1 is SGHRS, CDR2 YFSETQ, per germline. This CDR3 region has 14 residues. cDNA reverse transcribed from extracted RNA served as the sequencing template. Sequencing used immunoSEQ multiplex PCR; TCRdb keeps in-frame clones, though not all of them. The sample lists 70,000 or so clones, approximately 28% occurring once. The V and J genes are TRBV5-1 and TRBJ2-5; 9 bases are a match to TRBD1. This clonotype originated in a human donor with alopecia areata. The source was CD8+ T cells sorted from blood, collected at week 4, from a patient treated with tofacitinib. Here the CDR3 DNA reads TGCGCCAGCAGCCAGGGACAGGGTGAAGAGACCCAGTACTTC. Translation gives CASSQGQGEETQYF.